The following is a T cell receptor beta chain sequence with its context. This clone's antigen is unknown. Per-base quality was not reported, and no clone a single base away is much larger than it. Reading the label with the study, this specimen's treatment or condition is: allogeneic hematopoietic cell transplantation with graft depleted of TCRalphabeta T cells and CD19 B cells. TCRalphabeta/CD19-depleted allogeneic hematopoietic cell grafts were given to the transplant recipients, all of whom were children. This specimen comes from a study of T-cell reconstitution after alpha-beta-depleted transplantation in children (TCRdb year 2016). Regarding the complete study: T-cell immune reconstitution after TCRalphabeta/CD19-depleted allogeneic hematopoietic cell transplantation in children was quantitatively tracked in the study by means of TCR repertoire profiling.

Libraries were prepared through PCR. The sequencer listed for this sample is Illumina HiSeq 2500. Molecular barcoding was employed in the preparation of TCR libraries, with unique molecular identifiers being used to normalize TCRbeta repertoire quantification. TCRdb took the public reads, trimmed them with fastp at Q25, ran MiXCR for clone calling and kept in-frame beta chains. Identical CDR3 protein sequences are pooled into one entry, listed with their most common genes and DNA. The sample table records fewer than 700,000 distinct CDR3 sequences; roughly 23% of these occur just once. Clones ranked in the top ten supply 13% to 15% of the sample. What the work shows at the level of the full study, not this receptor alone: The apparently early recovery of alphabetaT-cell counts about two months after transplant reportedly depended on only several hundred rapidly expanded clones that came from non-depleted graft cells. The high TCRbeta diversity at day 60 in some patients was ascribed to recipient T cells and intrathymic progenitors that had survived conditioning. Hyperexpanded clone frequencies declined over subsequent months; after one year, T-cell counts and TCRbeta diversity were mostly attributed to newly produced T cells.

Relative to germline, V is missing 3 bases and J is missing 0 bases, with 7 bases of the junction outside any gene match. Its CDR3 holds 15 amino acids, cysteine through phenylalanine. The sequence is cut down to CDR3 DNA, 45 bases in frame from base 1. The germline V gene (reference sequence) sets CDR1 to DFQATT and CDR2 to SNEGSKA. The sample in question was PBMCs, mostly from graft donor cells, obtained 360 days after TCRalphabeta/CD19-depleted stem cell transplant. The receptor was isolated from a boy under two years old who had a stem cell transplant for acute myeloid leukemia, so the T cells may come from the graft donor. Recombination joined TRBV20-1 with TRBJ1-1; 7 nucleotides in the junction match TRBD1. CDR3 sequence: CSARTRGWMNTEAFF. In nucleotide form, the sequence is TGCAGTGCTAGGACCAGGGGGTGGATGAACACTGAAGCTTTCTTT.